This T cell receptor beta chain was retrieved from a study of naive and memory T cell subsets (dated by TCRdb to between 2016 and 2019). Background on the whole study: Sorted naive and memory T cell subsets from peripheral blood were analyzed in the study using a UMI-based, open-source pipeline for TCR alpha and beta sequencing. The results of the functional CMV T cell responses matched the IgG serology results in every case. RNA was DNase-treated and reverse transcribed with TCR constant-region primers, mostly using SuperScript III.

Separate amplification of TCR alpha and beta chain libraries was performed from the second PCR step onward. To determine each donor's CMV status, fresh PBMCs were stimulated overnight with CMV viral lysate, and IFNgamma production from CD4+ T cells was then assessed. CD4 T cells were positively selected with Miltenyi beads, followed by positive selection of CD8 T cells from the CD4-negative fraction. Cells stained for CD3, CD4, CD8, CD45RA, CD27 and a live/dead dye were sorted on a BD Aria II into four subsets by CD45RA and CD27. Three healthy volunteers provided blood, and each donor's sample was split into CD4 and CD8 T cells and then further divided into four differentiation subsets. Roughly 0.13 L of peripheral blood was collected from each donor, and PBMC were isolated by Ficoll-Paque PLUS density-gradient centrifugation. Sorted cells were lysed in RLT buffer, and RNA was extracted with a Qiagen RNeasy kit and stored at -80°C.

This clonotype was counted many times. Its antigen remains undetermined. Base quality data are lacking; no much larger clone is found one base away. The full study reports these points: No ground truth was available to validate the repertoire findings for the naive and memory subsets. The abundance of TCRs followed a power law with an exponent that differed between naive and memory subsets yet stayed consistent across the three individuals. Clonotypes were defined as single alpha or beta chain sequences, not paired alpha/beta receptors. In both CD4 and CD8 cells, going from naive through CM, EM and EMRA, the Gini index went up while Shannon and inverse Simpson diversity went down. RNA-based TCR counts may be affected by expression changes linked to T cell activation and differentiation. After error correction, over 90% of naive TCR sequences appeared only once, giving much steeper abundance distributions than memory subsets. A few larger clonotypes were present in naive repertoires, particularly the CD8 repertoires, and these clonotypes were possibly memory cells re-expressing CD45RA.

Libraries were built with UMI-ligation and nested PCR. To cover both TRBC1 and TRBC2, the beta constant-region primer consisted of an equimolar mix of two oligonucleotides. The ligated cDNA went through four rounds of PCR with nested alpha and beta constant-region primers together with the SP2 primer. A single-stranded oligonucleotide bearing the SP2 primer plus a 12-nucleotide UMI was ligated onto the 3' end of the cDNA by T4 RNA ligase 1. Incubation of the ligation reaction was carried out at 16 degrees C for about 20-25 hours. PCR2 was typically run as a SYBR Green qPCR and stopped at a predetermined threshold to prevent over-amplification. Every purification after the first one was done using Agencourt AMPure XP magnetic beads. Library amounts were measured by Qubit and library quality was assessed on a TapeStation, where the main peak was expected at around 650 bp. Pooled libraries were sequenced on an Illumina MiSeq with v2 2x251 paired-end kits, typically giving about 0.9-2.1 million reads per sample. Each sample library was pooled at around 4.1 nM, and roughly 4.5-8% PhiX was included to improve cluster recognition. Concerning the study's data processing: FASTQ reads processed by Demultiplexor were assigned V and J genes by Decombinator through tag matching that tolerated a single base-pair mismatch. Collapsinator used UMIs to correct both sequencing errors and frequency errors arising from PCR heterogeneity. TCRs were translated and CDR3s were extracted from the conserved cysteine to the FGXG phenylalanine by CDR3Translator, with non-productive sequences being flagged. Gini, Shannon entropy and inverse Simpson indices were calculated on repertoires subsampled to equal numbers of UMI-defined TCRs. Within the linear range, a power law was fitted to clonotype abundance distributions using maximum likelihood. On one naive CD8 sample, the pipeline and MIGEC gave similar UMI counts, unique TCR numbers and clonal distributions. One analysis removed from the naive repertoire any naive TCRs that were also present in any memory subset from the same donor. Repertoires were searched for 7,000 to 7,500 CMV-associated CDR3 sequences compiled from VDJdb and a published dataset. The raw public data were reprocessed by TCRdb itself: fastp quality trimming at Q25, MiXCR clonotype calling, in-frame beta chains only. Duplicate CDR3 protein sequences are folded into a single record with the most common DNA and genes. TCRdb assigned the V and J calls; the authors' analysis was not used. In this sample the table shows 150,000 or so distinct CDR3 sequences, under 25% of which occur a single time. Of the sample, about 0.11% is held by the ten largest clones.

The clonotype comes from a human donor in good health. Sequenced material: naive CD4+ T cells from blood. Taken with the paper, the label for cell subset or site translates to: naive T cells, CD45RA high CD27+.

CDR3 loop: CASSLDSYGYTF. Read as DNA, the sequence is TGTGCCAGCAGCTTAGACAGCTATGGCTACACCTTC. The rearrangement combines TRBV7-9 with TRBJ1-2, with the D gene call left open. CDR1 SEHNR and CDR2 FQNEAQ are derived from the germline V gene (reference sequence). Reading from cysteine to phenylalanine, the CDR3 counts 12 amino acids. Left in the record is the CDR3 DNA by itself, 36 bases read in frame from the first base. V is shortened by 1 base, J by 4 bases, and the region joining them spans 4 bases. The entire variable domain, with the stretches around the CDR3 drawn from the reference TRBV7-9 and TRBJ1-2 proteins, is DTGVSQNPRHKITKRGQNVTFRCDPISEHNRLYWYRQTLGQGPEFLTYFQNEAQLEKSRLLSDRFSAERPKGSFSTLEIQRTEQGDSAMYLCASSLDSYGYTFGSGTRLTVV.